This T cell receptor (beta chain) was documented in a study of CD8+CD57+ T cells in acquired aplastic anemia. Study-level information: DNA per sorted CD4+ or CD8+ sample ranged about 0.17 to 30 ug, averaging approximately 3.3 ug.

Patients chosen for sequencing had CD8+CD57+ cells that had expanded, as shown by flow cytometry. Patients, without exception, had severe acquired aplastic anemia. Genomic DNA, serving as template, underwent TCR beta VDJ and CDR3 profiling. One entry per CDR3 protein results from TCRdb running MiXCR on the reads. The profile shows about 160,000 distinct CDR3 sequences, 71% of them singletons. CDR3 length: 12 amino acids. CDR1 and CDR2 from the germline V gene are LNHDA and SQIVND (reference sequence). V gave up 4 bases and J gave up 6 bases, with 4 bases separating them. The V gene is TRBV19, the J gene TRBJ1-6, with D uncertain. The sequence derives from a human donor with aplastic anemia. Sequencing used sorted CD4+, CD8+, or CD8+CD57+ T cells (not recorded which) from PBMCs. Written as DNA, the CDR3 is TGTGCCAGTAGTAGAGCTAATTCACCCCTCCACTTT. As protein: CASSRANSPLHF.